The 24 T cell receptor beta chains listed next were all sequenced from one sample in a study of OX40 agonist ivuxolimab in advanced cancers. This table comes from immunoSEQ multiplex PCR, and its TCRdb copy is limited to in-frame clones, with some not included. The sample yields 14,000 to 15,000 clones, about 80% seen once. The input for sequencing was CD4+ or CD8+ T cells sorted from blood, taken in a trial of the OX40 agonist ivuxolimab. The receptors come from an adult with an advanced solid tumor such as melanoma, head and neck, liver or kidney cancer.

The chain is built from TRBV2 and TRBJ2-3; TRBD2 is a possible D gene (7 bases). CDR1 and CDR2 (germline): SNHLY, FYNNEI. V was trimmed by 3 bases and J by 2 bases, leaving 15 bases between them. CDR3 size: 16 residues. DNA of the CDR3: TGTGCCAGCAGTGAGCACGCGGGGGCTACCACAGATACGCAGTATTTT. It translates to CASSEHAGATTDTQYF.

The chain is built from TRBV30 and TRBJ2-3; D may be TRBD1 (6 bases). Trimming cost V 3 bases and J 4 bases, with 14 bases left between them. Germline lookup yields CDR1 GTSNPN and CDR2 SVGIG (reference sequence). The CDR3 is 14 amino acids. This chain's CDR3 is CAWSPGQGPDTQYF. In DNA form, the CDR3 reads TGTGCCTGGAGCCCCGGGCAGGGGCCAGATACGCAGTATTTT.

The chain carries TRBV27 and TRBJ2-1; 8 nucleotides line up with TRBD2. The CDR3 has 16 amino acids. From germline, CDR1 is MNHEY and CDR2 SMNVEV (reference sequence). The V segment lost 0 bases and the J segment 4 bases; nucleotides outside the gene matches: 5. DNA of the CDR3: TGTGCCAGCAGTTTATCGAGACTAGCGACTTACAATGAGCAGTTCTTC. This encodes CASSLSRLATYNEQFF.

The J gene is TRBJ2-1, the V gene TRBV27, with TRBD2 matching 14 bases. The junction had 6 bases not matched to a gene; V was cut back by 5 bases and J by 0 bases. This CDR3 spans 18 amino acids. Germline V gene lookup returns CDR1 MNHEY and CDR2 SMNVEV (reference sequence). The CDR3 spells CASSKGLAGGGSYNEQFF. CDR3 coding DNA: TGTGCCAGCAGTAAAGGACTAGCGGGAGGAGGCTCCTACAATGAGCAGTTCTTC.

Only one count was recorded for this clone. The chain uses TRBV7-9 and TRBJ2-3; 10 nucleotides align to TRBD1. This CDR3 is 18 amino acids long. Germline CDR1 is SEHNR and CDR2 is FQNEAQ (reference sequence). J lost 1 base, V lost 1 base, and 8 bases had no gene match. This CDR3 is CASSLEYGTGDRTDTQYF. CDR3 nucleotides: TGTGCCAGCAGCTTAGAGTACGGGACAGGGGACCGCACAGATACGCAGTATTTT. Full variable domain (rest looked up from reference TRBV7-9 and TRBJ2-3): DTGVSQNPRHKITKRGQNVTFRCDPISEHNRLYWYRQTLGQGPEFLTYFQNEAQLEKSRLLSDRFSAERPKGSFSTLEIQRTEQGDSAMYLCASSLEYGTGDRTDTQYFGPGTRLTVL.

This chain connects TRBV18 to TRBJ2-1; 9 nucleotides match TRBD1. Per germline, CDR1 KGHSH and CDR2 LQKENI. Trimming at V came to 4 bases and at J to 4 bases, leaving 5 bases not matched to a gene. The CDR3 consists of 15 residues. CDR3 coding DNA: TGTGCCAGCTCACAGGGGACAGGGATATACAATGAGCAGTTCTTC. As protein: CASSQGTGIYNEQFF.

The chain employs TRBV10-2 and TRBJ2-7; D possibly uses TRBD1 or TRBD2 (5 bases each). V was pared by 4 bases and J by 6 bases, with 10 bases between. The germline V gene encodes CDR1 WSHSY and CDR2 SAAADI. The CDR3 sequence is 12 residues long. The CDR3 sequence is CASSGDAAEQYF. Written as DNA, the CDR3 is TGCGCCAGCAGTGGGGACGCGGCCGAGCAGTACTTC.

The rearrangement uses TRBV4-1 and TRBJ2-3, with 7 positions matching TRBD2. Germline CDR1 MGHRA, CDR2 YSYEKL. CDR3 length: 15 amino acids. Losses at the gene ends were 1 base for V and 6 bases for J; bases not matched to a gene: 7. CDR3 region: CASSQGGRAFDTQYF. The CDR3 DNA follows: TGCGCCAGCAGCCAAGGTGGGAGGGCCTTTGATACGCAGTATTTT.

This chain links TRBV6-1 with TRBJ2-2, with a tentative D call TRBD2 (5 bases). The CDR3 contains 15 residues. Deletions cut 5 bases from V and 1 base from J, with 11 bases between. Germline V gene sequence: CDR1 MNHNS, CDR2 SASEGT. CDR3 bases: TGTGCCAGCAGTACGCGGGCTTGGAACACCGGGGAGCTGTTTTTT. Amino acid sequence: CASSTRAWNTGELFF.

DNA for the CDR3: TGTGCCAGCAGTGACTCGGACAGGGATGAGCAGTTCTTC. It translates to CASSDSDRDEQFF. The chain links TRBV6-4 to TRBJ2-1, with 8 bases aligning to TRBD1. The V gene's germline CDR1 is MRHNA and CDR2 SNTAGT. The CDR3 extends over 13 amino acids. V trimming: 0 bases; J trimming: 8 bases; junction bases outside the gene matches: 0.

This sequence joins TRBV29-1 and TRBJ1-2; no firm D call. V lost 0 bases and J lost 5, with 7 bases in between. The CDR3 is 12 amino acids. Looked up from germline, CDR1 is SQVTM and CDR2 is ANQGSEA. The CDR3 DNA follows: TGCAGCGTTGAAGATCTGACATATGGCTACACCTTC. This gives the protein CSVEDLTYGYTF.

This clone was recorded once. The chain joins TRBV28 to TRBJ1-3; tentatively, D is TRBD1 (6 bases). This CDR3 region has 17 residues. Germline V gene sequence: CDR1 MDHEN, CDR2 SYDVKM. Trimming removed 3 bases at V and 2 bases at J, with 17 bases between. The CDR3 loop is CASSLNRERSAGNTIYF. The CDR3 nucleotides read TGTGCCAGCAGTTTGAACAGGGAGCGCTCGGCTGGAAACACCATATATTTT.

The chain recombines TRBV29-1 with TRBJ2-3; TRBD2 matches 8 bases. With V trimmed by 6 bases and J by 1 base, 6 bases remained unmatched. The germline V gene encodes CDR1 SQVTM and CDR2 ANQGSEA. The CDR3 contains 14 residues. CDR3 DNA sequence: TGCAGCGTAGATAGCGGGACGGGCACAGATACGCAGTATTTT. Amino acid sequence: CSVDSGTGTDTQYF.

The gene calls are TRBV5-1 and TRBJ2-5, with 9 nucleotides matching TRBD1. J was trimmed by 2 bases and V by 4 bases; bases with no gene match: 6. This CDR3 spans 15 amino acids. Germline loops: CDR1 SGHRS, CDR2 YFSETQ. The CDR3 is CASSAYRGPQETQYF. CDR3 sequence (DNA): TGCGCCAGCAGCGCTTACAGGGGGCCGCAAGAGACCCAGTACTTC.

This clone was recorded only once. V and J are TRBV14 and TRBJ2-1; no clear D. The germline V gene has CDR1 SGHDN and CDR2 FVKESK. Trimming took 1 base from V and 6 from J, leaving 4 bases between them. The CDR3 runs 12 residues. The CDR3 nucleotides read TGTGCCAGCAGCCAAGGGGGCAATGAGCAGTTCTTC. Translation gives CASSQGGNEQFF.

This sequence joins TRBV30 and TRBJ1-4; D gene uncertain. V was clipped by 7 bases and J by 8 bases, with 20 bases between them. In germline, CDR1 is GTSNPN, CDR2 SVGIG (reference sequence). The CDR3 length is 14 residues. CDR3 sequence (DNA): TGTGCCTCGACCAAGGAAGACCACGGAGAAAAACTGTTTTTT. Its translation is CASTKEDHGEKLFF.

This chain links TRBV27 with TRBJ2-7; TRBD2 matches 7 bases. This CDR3 is 12 amino acids long. Germline trimming cut 3 bases from V and 7 bases from J; bases unmatched to any gene: 3. Germline lookup yields CDR1 MNHEY and CDR2 SMNVEV (reference sequence). The CDR3 DNA reads TGTGCCAGCAGTTTTCAGGGAGGGGAGCAGTACTTC. It codes for CASSFQGGEQYF.

The chain recombines TRBV6-5 with TRBJ2-7; tentatively, D is TRBD2 (5 bases). V lost 5 bases to trimming and J lost 2 bases, with 16 bases between them. The CDR3 spans 15 residues. Germline CDR1 and CDR2: MNHEY and SVGAGI. The DNA of the CDR3 is TGTGCCAGCAGTCCTACTGGACTGCTAGCCTACGAGCAGTACTTC. It encodes CASSPTGLLAYEQYF.

The rearrangement links TRBV6-1 to TRBJ2-7; maybe TRBD2 (6 bases). This CDR3 is built from 15 residues. Germline loops: CDR1 MNHNS, CDR2 SASEGT. Deletions cut 6 bases from V and 3 bases from J, with 18 bases between. The CDR3 spells CASSESEEGSYEQYF. Here the CDR3 DNA reads TGTGCCAGCAGCGAATCAGAGGAGGGCAGCTACGAGCAGTACTTC.

This chain links TRBV4-1 with TRBJ1-5; maybe TRBD1 (5 bases). Germline CDR1 reads MGHRA; CDR2 reads YSYEKL. CDR3 length equals 19 residues. V dropped 0 bases and J dropped 1 base, with 19 bases sitting between them. Written as DNA, the CDR3 is TGCGCCAGCAGCCAAGATAGAGTGGGACCCCTGGGGAGCAATCAGCCCCAGCATTTT. It is translated as CASSQDRVGPLGSNQPQHF.

This clone turned up a few times. V gene TRBV6-5 combines with J gene TRBJ2-1; the D gene could be TRBD1 or TRBD2 (5 bases each). Germline V gene data show CDR1 as MNHEY and CDR2 as SVGAGI. The V and J ends lost 3 bases and 5 bases respectively, with 17 bases between them. The CDR3 loop spans 16 amino acids. The CDR3 nucleotides are TGTGCCAGCAGTTATTCCGGGACCAATGCCAACAATGAGCAGTTCTTC. It codes for CASSYSGTNANNEQFF.

The gene calls are TRBV5-4 and TRBJ2-7, with D possibly TRBD1 on 6 matching bases. Germline values: CDR1 SGHNT, CDR2 YYREEE (reference sequence). The CDR3 is 14 amino acids. Trimming removed 4 bases from V and 0 bases from J, with 11 bases in between. CDR3 DNA: TGTGCCAGCAGCCCAGACAGGAGCTCCTACGAGCAGTACTTC. Translating it yields CASSPDRSSYEQYF.

The sample holds one count of this clone. The chain links TRBV2 to TRBJ2-1; D remains ambiguous. Trimming stripped 6 bases from V and 6 bases from J, with 9 bases between. The CDR3 has 12 residues. Per the germline V gene, CDR1 is SNHLY and CDR2 is FYNNEI. The CDR3 loop is CASRDSFNEQFF. In DNA form, the CDR3 reads TGTGCCAGCAGGGATAGTTTCAATGAGCAGTTCTTC.

This clone was observed a handful of times. Its ends do not fully match the called genes, so a read error is possible. The chain links TRBV7-7 to TRBJ2-1, with 9 bases that match TRBD2. CDR3 length: 14 amino acids. CDR1 is SSHAT and CDR2 is FNYEAQ in the germline V gene (reference sequence). Written as DNA, the CDR3 is TGTGCTAGCAGCTTAGGCGGGAGGGCCAATGAGCAGTTCTTC. Amino acids: CASSLGGRANEQFF.